The 27 T cell receptor beta chains reported below all come from one sample, sequenced in a study of identical twins. TCRdb itself ran the 5' RACE reads through MiXCR, one entry per CDR3 protein. This sample carries 550,000 to 700,000 distinct CDR3 sequences, 21% of them seen once, and the ten largest clones take about 4.5%. Separately, the same data were catalogued under a study of T cells expressing NK-cell markers.

The sample was PBMCs. These receptors were collected from a woman between 18 and 29 years old in good health.

This clonotype was counted a few times. The chain joins TRBV9 to TRBJ2-7; TRBD2 might be the D (6 bases). The V end lost 0 bases, the J end lost 2 bases, and 6 bases lay between the germline ends. This CDR3 is built from 13 residues. The germline gives CDR1 SGDLS, CDR2 YYNGEE. CDR3 nucleotide sequence: TGTGCCAGCAGCGTAGGACTAGCCTACGAGCAGTACTTC. This translates into CASSVGLAYEQYF.

CDR3 amino acids: CASSLVTFATNEKLFF. The CDR3 bases are TGTGCCAGCAGCTTAGTTACCTTTGCAACTAATGAAAAACTGTTTTTT. The gene calls are TRBV7-2 and TRBJ1-4, with no clear D. CDR1 and CDR2 from the germline V gene are SGHTA and FQGNSA. CDR3 length: 16 residues. The V end was cut by 1 base, the J end by 0 bases, with 9 bases between.

V and J are TRBV12-3 or TRBV12-4 and TRBJ2-7; D may be TRBD2 (6 bases). The germline V and J ends were trimmed by 3 bases and 6 bases, with 9 bases remaining between them. The CDR3 runs 12 residues. The DNA of the CDR3 is TGTGCCAGCAGTTTCCAGGAGGGCGAGCAGTACTTC. It codes for CASSFQEGEQYF.

This clonotype was counted only a few times. V is TRBV6-5 and J is TRBJ2-7, with 10 bases matching TRBD2. Germline CDR1 is MNHEY and CDR2 is SVGAGI. The CDR3 extends over 16 amino acids. J gave up 4 bases and V 2 bases, and 8 bases lay outside the gene matches. The CDR3 sequence: CASSYRASGSVYEQYF. For the CDR3, the DNA is TGTGCCAGCAGTTACCGTGCTAGCGGGAGTGTTTACGAGCAGTACTTC.

This clonotype has a handful of counts. J is TRBJ2-1 and V is TRBV20-1; TRBD1 agrees at 9 bases. CDR3 size: 14 residues. CDR1 and CDR2 from the germline V gene are DFQATT and SNEGSKA (reference sequence). V was pared by 5 bases and J by 2 bases, with 4 bases of the junction left unmatched. CDR3 DNA sequence: TGCAGTGCTGCCCGGGACAGGGCCTACAATGAGCAGTTCTTC. It is translated as CSAARDRAYNEQFF.

This clonotype was found a few times. The V gene is TRBV9, the J gene TRBJ2-7, with D possibly matching TRBD2 (5 bases). Deletions cut 6 bases from V and 1 base from J, with 14 bases between. The length of the CDR3 is 14 residues. Germline V lookup: CDR1 SGDLS, CDR2 YYNGEE. DNA of the CDR3: TGTGCCAGCACCCCGGGGTCATTGTCCTACGAGCAGTACTTC. Translation: CASTPGSLSYEQYF.

This clonotype showed up just a few times. The DNA for the CDR3 is TGCATCGCTACCCCGGGCCCATCAACTAATGAAAAACTGTTTTTT. Translation gives CIATPGPSTNEKLFF. The chain couples TRBV20-1 to TRBJ1-4; D not resolved. Germline CDR1 and CDR2: DFQATT and SNEGSKA (reference sequence). This CDR3 has 15 residues.

This clonotype was detected only once. The chain combines TRBV20-1 with TRBJ2-7; D might be TRBD2 (6 bases). Germline assignment: CDR1 DFQATT and CDR2 SNEGSKA (reference sequence). The CDR3 runs 13 residues. V was trimmed by 3 bases and J by 5 bases, leaving 14 bases between them. CDR3 bases: TGCAGTGCTAGGCTGAGGGACTCAAACGAGCAGTACTTC. It yields the protein CSARLRDSNEQYF.

The rearrangement joins TRBV12-3 or TRBV12-4 to TRBJ2-5, with TRBD1 identical over 7 bases. The CDR3 has 15 residues. With V trimmed by 6 bases and J by 1 base, 8 bases remained unmatched. The CDR3 here is CASRSDREPQETQYF. The CDR3 DNA is TGTGCCAGCAGATCCGACAGGGAGCCCCAAGAGACCCAGTACTTC.

V is TRBV9 and J is TRBJ2-1; 10 bases map to TRBD2. This CDR3 is 18 amino acids long. V shed 1 base, J shed 10 bases, and the junction held 17 bases outside the gene matches. Germline V gene sequence: CDR1 SGDLS, CDR2 YYNGEE. The CDR3 DNA reads as TGTGCCAGCAGCGTAACAACTAGCGGGAAAGCCTACAATGAGGAGCAGTTCTTC. Residues: CASSVTTSGKAYNEEQFF.

The chain combines TRBV20-1 with TRBJ2-7; 8 nucleotides line up with TRBD2. Germline lookup yields CDR1 DFQATT and CDR2 SNEGSKA (reference sequence). This CDR3 is 14 amino acids long. V dropped 1 base and J dropped 0; count of bases not matched to a gene: 2. Written as DNA, the CDR3 is TGCAGTGCTAGAGTTAGCGGGACCTCCTACGAGCAGTACTTC. Translated: CSARVSGTSYEQYF.

This clonotype was detected a few times. The chain joins TRBV7-9 to TRBJ2-1; no definite D call. The CDR3 covers 16 residues. V lost 5 bases to trimming and J lost 5 bases, with 19 bases between them. CDR1 SEHNR and CDR2 FQNEAQ come from the germline V gene (reference sequence). CDR3 DNA sequence: TGTGCCAGCAGCCCGACTTGGGGAATCCCCGACAATGAGCAGTTCTTC. Amino acid sequence: CASSPTWGIPDNEQFF.

The J gene is TRBJ1-5, the V gene TRBV12-3 or TRBV12-4; weak D call: TRBD1 (5 bases). Between the trimmed V and J ends, which lost 4 bases and 2 bases, there was a span of 15 bases. The length of the CDR3 is 16 residues. The CDR3 DNA reads TGTGCCAGCAGTTCCCGGAGGGCGGGGGGCAATCAGCCCCAGCATTTT. Translating gives CASSSRRAGGNQPQHF.

The genes are TRBV15 and TRBJ2-5, with D uncertain. Per germline, CDR1 LNHNV and CDR2 YYDKDF (reference sequence). The CDR3 has 14 amino acids. V was cut by 0 bases and J by 6 bases, with 11 bases left in between. The CDR3 sequence is CATSRDTRVKTQYF. The CDR3 bases are TGTGCCACCAGCAGAGATACCCGGGTTAAGACCCAGTACTTC.

The CDR3 nucleotides read TGCAGCGCCCTCAGGAGCGGGACTTACAATGAGCAGTTCTTC. Translated, it gives CSALRSGTYNEQFF. V usage is TRBV20-1 and J usage is TRBJ2-1, with 7 bases matching TRBD2. The CDR3 spans 14 residues. CDR1 and CDR2 from the germline V gene are DFQATT and SNEGSKA (reference sequence).

This clonotype was seen more than once but under ten times. This chain connects TRBV13 to TRBJ2-5, with D uncertain. CDR3 length equals 12 residues. V shed 9 bases and J shed 2 bases, with 10 bases lying between them. The germline V gene has CDR1 PRHDT and CDR2 FYEKMQ (reference sequence). The CDR3 DNA reads as TGTGCCAGTAAGCACAGTCAAGAGACCCAGTACTTC. It codes for CASKHSQETQYF.

This sequence joins TRBV18 and TRBJ2-7; D may be TRBD2 (5 bases). This CDR3 is 13 amino acids long. Trimming removed 5 bases from V and 6 bases from J, with 14 bases in between. The germline gives CDR1 KGHSH, CDR2 LQKENI. The CDR3 reads CASSFSRGTEQYF. The CDR3 region has the DNA TGTGCCAGCTCATTTAGCCGGGGAACCGAGCAGTACTTC.

V and J are TRBV20-1 and TRBJ1-4, with D unresolved. This CDR3 comprises 16 residues. CDR1 and CDR2 from the germline V gene are DFQATT and SNEGSKA (reference sequence). The ends were cut back, 2 bases at V and 4 bases at J, with 17 bases in the middle. CDR3 in amino acids: CSARPRVNGYNEKLFF. In DNA, the CDR3 is TGCAGTGCTAGACCTCGGGTAAACGGCTATAATGAAAAACTGTTTTTT.

This clonotype has ten or more counts. V usage is TRBV5-1 and J usage is TRBJ2-3; 7 nucleotides match TRBD2. The CDR3 extends over 14 amino acids. Germline values: CDR1 SGHRS, CDR2 YFSETQ. Losses at the gene ends were 0 bases for V and 5 bases for J; bases not matched to a gene: 3. CDR3 bases: TGCGCCAGCAGCTTGGGGACTAGATTAGATACGCAGTATTTT. It codes for CASSLGTRLDTQYF.

This sequence joins TRBV6-5 and TRBJ2-2, with D hard to call. This CDR3 has 12 amino acids. V dropped 7 bases and J dropped 3 bases, with 6 bases sitting between them. Looked up from germline, CDR1 is MNHEY and CDR2 is SVGAGI. CDR3 coding DNA: TGTGCCAGCATGTCTTACACCGGGGAGCTGTTTTTT. This encodes CASMSYTGELFF.

V and J are TRBV20-1 and TRBJ2-6; D possibly corresponds to TRBD1 (5 bases). Per germline, CDR1 DFQATT and CDR2 SNEGSKA (reference sequence). The CDR3 spans 16 residues. V shed 7 bases and J shed 1 base, with 17 bases lying between them. CDR3 DNA sequence: TGCAGTGTACCCCAGGGATACGGATCTGGGGCCAACGTCCTGACTTTC. Translation: CSVPQGYGSGANVLTF.

This rearrangement joins TRBV5-5 to TRBJ1-3; D is unclear. Trimming removed 0 bases from V and 8 bases from J, with 12 bases in between. Looked up from germline, CDR1 is SGHKS and CDR2 is YYEKEE (reference sequence). This CDR3 is 14 amino acids long. The CDR3 reads CASSLGPKAYTIYF. The CDR3 DNA follows: TGTGCCAGCAGCTTGGGACCCAAAGCATACACCATATATTTT.

This clonotype came up many times. This chain links TRBV10-2 with TRBJ1-2; no firm D call. The germline V gene encodes CDR1 WSHSY and CDR2 SAAADI. V shed 0 bases and J shed 4 bases, with 9 bases lying between them. The CDR3 is 14 residues long. CDR3 protein: CASSESVLLYGYTF. DNA for the CDR3: TGCGCCAGCAGTGAGTCGGTCCTCCTCTATGGCTACACCTTC.

Ten or more counts support this clonotype. CDR3 sequence: CASRASADTQYF. The CDR3 nucleotides read TGTGCCAGCAGAGCTTCAGCAGATACGCAGTATTTT. V gene TRBV6-6 combines with J gene TRBJ2-3; no firm D call. Deletions cut 6 bases from V and 4 bases from J, with 8 bases between. This CDR3 comprises 12 residues. Germline V gene lookup returns CDR1 MNHNY and CDR2 SVGAGI (reference sequence).

This clonotype was observed at least ten times. The chain links TRBV9 to TRBJ2-3, with TRBD1 matching 9 bases. The CDR3 runs to 15 residues. With 4 bases clipped from V and 5 bases from J, the junction kept 8 bases outside the gene matches. Germline CDR1 reads SGDLS; CDR2 reads YYNGEE. CDR3 sequence: CASSPRDRVGDTQYF. As DNA, the CDR3 is TGTGCCAGCAGCCCCCGGGACAGGGTTGGAGATACGCAGTATTTT.

The V call is TRBV7-9, the J call TRBJ2-3; no clear D gene. This CDR3 comprises 13 residues. Trimming removed 1 base at V and 5 bases at J, with 7 bases between. CDR1 is SEHNR, CDR2 FQNEAQ, per germline (reference sequence). The CDR3 DNA sequence: TGTGCCAGCAGCTTAGGGACCAAAGATACGCAGTATTTT. Translating it yields CASSLGTKDTQYF.

Regarding this clonotype: Just one base apart from a much larger clone, this may be a read error. The chain has TRBV12-3 or TRBV12-4 and TRBJ2-3; TRBD1 or TRBD2 may be the D gene (7 bases each). The CDR3 totals 16 residues. CDR3: CAGSANRGGMTDTQYF. Written as DNA, the CDR3 is TGTGCCGGCAGTGCGAACAGGGGAGGGATGACAGATACGCAGTATTTT.